This T cell receptor beta chain was sequenced for a study of OX40 agonist ivuxolimab in advanced cancers. About the research overall: Ivuxolimab, which patients received intravenously every 2 weeks, was dosed at 0.01 to 10 mg/kg. Three patients had partial responses: one hepatocellular carcinoma, two cutaneous melanoma. Findings of the study overall: Some nonresponders also had low normalized T-cell clonal expansion.

Measured with immunoSEQ multiplex PCR; TCRdb has only the in-frame clones, and not every one. The table includes roughly 90,000 clones, approximately 91% detected once. Blood specimens came from baseline, cycle 4 day 1, and cycle 7 day 1. A remark on this clone: What it recognizes is unknown.

Here the sequenced sample was CD4+ or CD8+ T cells sorted from blood, taken in a trial of the OX40 agonist ivuxolimab. The TCR sequence derives from an adult with an advanced solid tumor such as melanoma, head and neck, liver or kidney cancer.

The CDR3 reads CASSRKGTTQTGELFF. CDR3 nucleotides: TGTGCCAGCAGCCGAAAAGGGACGACCCAAACCGGGGAGCTGTTTTTT. V gene TRBV4-2 combines with J gene TRBJ2-2; D assignment may be TRBD1 or TRBD2 (5 bases each). The CDR3 has 16 amino acids. V lost 4 bases, J lost 5 bases, and 17 bases lay in between. Germline CDR1 reads LGHNA; CDR2 reads YNFKEQ.